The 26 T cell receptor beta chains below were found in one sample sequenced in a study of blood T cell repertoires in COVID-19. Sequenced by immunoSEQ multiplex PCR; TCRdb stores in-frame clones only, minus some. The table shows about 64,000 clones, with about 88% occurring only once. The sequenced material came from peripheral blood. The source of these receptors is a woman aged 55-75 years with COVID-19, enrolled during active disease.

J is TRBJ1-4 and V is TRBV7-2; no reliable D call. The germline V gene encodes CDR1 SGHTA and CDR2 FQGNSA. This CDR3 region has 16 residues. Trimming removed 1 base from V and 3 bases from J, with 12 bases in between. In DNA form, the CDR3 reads TGTGCCAGCAGCTTAGGTTCAACGACTGCTAATGAAAAACTGTTTTTT. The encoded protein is CASSLGSTTANEKLFF.

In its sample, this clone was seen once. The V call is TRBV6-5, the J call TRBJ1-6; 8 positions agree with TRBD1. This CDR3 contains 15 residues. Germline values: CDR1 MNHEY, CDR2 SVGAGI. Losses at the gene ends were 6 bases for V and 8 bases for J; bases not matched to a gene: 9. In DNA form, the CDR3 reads TGTGCCAGCAGCTACCGACAGGGGAATCATTCACCCCTCCACTTT. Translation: CASSYRQGNHSPLHF.

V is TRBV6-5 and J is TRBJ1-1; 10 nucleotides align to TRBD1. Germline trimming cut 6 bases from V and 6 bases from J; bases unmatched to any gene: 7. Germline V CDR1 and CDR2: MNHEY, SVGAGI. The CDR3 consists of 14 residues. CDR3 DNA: TGTGCCAGCAGACTTCGACAGGGGGCGCCTGAAGCTTTCTTT. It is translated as CASRLRQGAPEAFF.

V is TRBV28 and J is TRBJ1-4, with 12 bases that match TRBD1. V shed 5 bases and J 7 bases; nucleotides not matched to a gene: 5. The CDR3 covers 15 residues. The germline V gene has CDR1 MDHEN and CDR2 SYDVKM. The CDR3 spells CASSTGTGGGEKLFF. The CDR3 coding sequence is TGTGCCAGCAGTACCGGGACAGGGGGCGGTGAAAAACTGTTTTTT. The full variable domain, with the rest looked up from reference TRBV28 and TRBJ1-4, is DVKVTQSSRYLVKRTGEKVFLECVQDMDHENMFWYRQDPGLGLRLIYFSYDVKMKEKGDIPEGYSVSREKKERFSLILESASTNQTSMYLCASSTGTGGGEKLFFGSGTQLSVL.

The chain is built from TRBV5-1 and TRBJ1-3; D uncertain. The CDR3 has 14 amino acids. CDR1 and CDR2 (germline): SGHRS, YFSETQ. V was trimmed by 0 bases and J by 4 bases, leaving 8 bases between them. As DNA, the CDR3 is TGCGCCAGCAGCTTGGCCGGCAGGGGAAACACCATATATTTT. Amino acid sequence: CASSLAGRGNTIYF.

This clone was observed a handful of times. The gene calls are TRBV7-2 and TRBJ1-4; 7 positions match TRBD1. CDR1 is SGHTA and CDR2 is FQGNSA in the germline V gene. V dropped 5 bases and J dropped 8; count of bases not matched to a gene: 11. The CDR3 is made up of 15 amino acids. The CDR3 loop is CASSVQTGPGEKLFF. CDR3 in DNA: TGTGCCAGCAGCGTACAGACAGGGCCTGGAGAAAAACTGTTTTTT.

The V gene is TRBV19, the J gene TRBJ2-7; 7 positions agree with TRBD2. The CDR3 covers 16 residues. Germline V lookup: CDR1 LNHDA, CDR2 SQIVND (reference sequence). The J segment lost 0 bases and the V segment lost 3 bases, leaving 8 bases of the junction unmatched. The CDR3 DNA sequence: TGTGCCAGTAGTATCGGATACGGCGGGAGCTCCTACGAGCAGTACTTC. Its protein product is CASSIGYGGSSYEQYF. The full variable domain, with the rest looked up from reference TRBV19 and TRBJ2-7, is DGGITQSPKYLFRKEGQNVTLSCEQNLNHDAMYWYRQDPGQGLRLIYYSQIVNDFQKGDIAEGYSVSREKKESFPLTVTSAQKNPTAFYLCASSIGYGGSSYEQYFGPGTRLTVT.

The CDR3 here is CASSDLQGPPYEQYF. CDR3 in DNA: TGTGCCAGCAGCGACCTCCAGGGGCCCCCCTACGAGCAGTACTTC. J is TRBJ2-7 and V is TRBV6-2 or TRBV6-3; tentative D call: TRBD1 (6 bases). The CDR3 sequence is 15 residues long. V gave up 6 bases and J gave up 2 bases, with 17 bases separating them. The germline V gene encodes CDR1 MNHEY and CDR2 SVGEGT.

CDR3 sequence (DNA): TGTGCCAGCAGCTTCACAGGGGGCTGGCAGACCCAGTACTTC. This sequence encodes CASSFTGGWQTQYF. V is TRBV5-5 and J is TRBJ2-5; 9 bases line up with TRBD1. The CDR3 has 14 residues. Looked up from germline, CDR1 is SGHKS and CDR2 is YYEKEE (reference sequence). The junction had 5 bases not matched to a gene; V was cut back by 2 bases and J by 6 bases.

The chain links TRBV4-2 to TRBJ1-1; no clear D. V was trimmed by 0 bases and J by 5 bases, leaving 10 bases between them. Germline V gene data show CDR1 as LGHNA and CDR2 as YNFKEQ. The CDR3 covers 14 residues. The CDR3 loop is CASSQETPDTEAFF. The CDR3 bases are TGTGCCAGCAGCCAAGAAACCCCAGATACTGAAGCTTTCTTT.

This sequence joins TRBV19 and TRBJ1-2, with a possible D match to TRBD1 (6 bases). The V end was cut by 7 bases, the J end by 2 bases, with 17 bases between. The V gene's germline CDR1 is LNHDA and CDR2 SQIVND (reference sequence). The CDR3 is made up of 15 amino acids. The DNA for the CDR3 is TGTGCCAGTACCAAAGTACAGGGCCTGAACTATGGCTACACCTTC. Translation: CASTKVQGLNYGYTF. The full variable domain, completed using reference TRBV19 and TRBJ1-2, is DGGITQSPKYLFRKEGQNVTLSCEQNLNHDAMYWYRQDPGQGLRLIYYSQIVNDFQKGDIAEGYSVSREKKESFPLTVTSAQKNPTAFYLCASTKVQGLNYGYTFGSGTRLTVV.

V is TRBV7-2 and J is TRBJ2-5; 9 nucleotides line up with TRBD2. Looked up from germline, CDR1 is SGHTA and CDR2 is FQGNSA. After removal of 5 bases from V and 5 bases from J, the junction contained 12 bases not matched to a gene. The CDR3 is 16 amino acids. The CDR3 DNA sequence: TGTGCCAGCAGCCGTGGAGTAATAGCGGGAGAGGAGACCCAGTACTTC. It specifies CASSRGVIAGEETQYF.

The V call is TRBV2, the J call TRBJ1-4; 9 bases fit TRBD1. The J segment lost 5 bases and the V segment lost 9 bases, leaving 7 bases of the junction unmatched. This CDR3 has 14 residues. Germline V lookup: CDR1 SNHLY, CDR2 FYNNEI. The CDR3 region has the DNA TGTGCCAGTGAGTACAGGGGGCAGAATGAAAAACTGTTTTTT. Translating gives CASEYRGQNEKLFF.

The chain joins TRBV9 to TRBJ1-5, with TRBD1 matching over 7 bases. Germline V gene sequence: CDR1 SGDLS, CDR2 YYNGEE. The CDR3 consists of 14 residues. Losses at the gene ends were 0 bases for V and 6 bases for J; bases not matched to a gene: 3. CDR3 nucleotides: TGTGCCAGCAGCGTAGACAGGGGCGGTCAGCCCCAGCATTTT. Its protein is CASSVDRGGQPQHF.

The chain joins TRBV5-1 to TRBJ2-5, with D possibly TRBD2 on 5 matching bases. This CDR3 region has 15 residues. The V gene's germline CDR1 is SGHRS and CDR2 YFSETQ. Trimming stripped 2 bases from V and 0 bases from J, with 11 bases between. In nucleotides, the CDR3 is TGCGCCAGCAGCTTAGCAGCGGTGTACCAAGAGACCCAGTACTTC. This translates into CASSLAAVYQETQYF.

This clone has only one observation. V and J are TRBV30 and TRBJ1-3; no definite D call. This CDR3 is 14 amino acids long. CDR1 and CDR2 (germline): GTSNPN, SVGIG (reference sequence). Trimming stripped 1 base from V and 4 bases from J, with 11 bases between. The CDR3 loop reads CAWSGTMGGNTIYF. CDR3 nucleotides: TGTGCCTGGAGTGGGACTATGGGGGGAAACACCATATATTTT.

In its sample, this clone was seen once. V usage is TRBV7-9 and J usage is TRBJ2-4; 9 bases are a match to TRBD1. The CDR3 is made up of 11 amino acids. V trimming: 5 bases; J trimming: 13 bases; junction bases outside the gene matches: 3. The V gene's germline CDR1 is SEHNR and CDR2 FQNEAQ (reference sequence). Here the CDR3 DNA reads TGTGCCAGCAGCATCGGGACAGGGCAGTACTTC. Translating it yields CASSIGTGQYF.

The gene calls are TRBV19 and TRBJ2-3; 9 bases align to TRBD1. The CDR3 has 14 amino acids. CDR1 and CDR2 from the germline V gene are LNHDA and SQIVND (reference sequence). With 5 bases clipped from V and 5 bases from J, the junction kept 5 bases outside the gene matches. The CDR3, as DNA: TGTGCCAGTAGTGTGGGACAGGGCATAGATACGCAGTATTTT. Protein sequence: CASSVGQGIDTQYF.

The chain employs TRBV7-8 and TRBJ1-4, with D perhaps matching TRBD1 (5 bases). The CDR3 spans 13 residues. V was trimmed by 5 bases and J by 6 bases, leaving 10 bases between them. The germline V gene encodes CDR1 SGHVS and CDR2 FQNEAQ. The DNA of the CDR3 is TGTGCCAGCAGCCCCCGGGGGTATGAAAAACTGTTTTTT. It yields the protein CASSPRGYEKLFF.

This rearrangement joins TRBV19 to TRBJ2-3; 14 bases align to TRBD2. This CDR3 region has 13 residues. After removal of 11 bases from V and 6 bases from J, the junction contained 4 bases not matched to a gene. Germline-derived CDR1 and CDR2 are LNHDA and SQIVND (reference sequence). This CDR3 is CASGTSGGDTQYF. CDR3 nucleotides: TGTGCCTCCGGGACTAGCGGGGGCGATACGCAGTATTTT.

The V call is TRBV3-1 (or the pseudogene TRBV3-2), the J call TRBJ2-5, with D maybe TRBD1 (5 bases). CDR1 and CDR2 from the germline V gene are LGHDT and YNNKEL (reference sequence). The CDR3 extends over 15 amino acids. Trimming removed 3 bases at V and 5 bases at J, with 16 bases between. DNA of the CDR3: TGTGCCAGCAGCCATACCAGGGTGGGAAGGGAGACCCAGTACTTC. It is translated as CASSHTRVGRETQYF.

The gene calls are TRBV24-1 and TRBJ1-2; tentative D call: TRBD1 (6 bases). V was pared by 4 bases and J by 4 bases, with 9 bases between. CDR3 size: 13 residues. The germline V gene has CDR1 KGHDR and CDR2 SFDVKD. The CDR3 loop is CATSETGFYGYTF. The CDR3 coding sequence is TGTGCCACCAGTGAAACAGGGTTCTATGGCTACACCTTC.

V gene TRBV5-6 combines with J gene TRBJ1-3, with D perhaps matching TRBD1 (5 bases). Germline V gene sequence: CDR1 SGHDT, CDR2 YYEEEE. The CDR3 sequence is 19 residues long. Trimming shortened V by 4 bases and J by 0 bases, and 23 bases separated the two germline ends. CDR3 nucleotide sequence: TGTGCCAGCAGCCGAATCTCGGCGTCGGGACTAAGCTCTGGAAACACCATATATTTT. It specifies CASSRISASGLSSGNTIYF.

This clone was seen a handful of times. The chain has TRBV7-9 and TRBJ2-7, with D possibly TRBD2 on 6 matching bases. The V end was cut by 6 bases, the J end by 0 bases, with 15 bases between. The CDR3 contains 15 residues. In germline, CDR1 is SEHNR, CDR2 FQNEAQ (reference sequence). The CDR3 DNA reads TGTGCCAGCAGATCTGCCGGGACTTACTCCTACGAGCAGTACTTC. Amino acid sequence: CASRSAGTYSYEQYF.

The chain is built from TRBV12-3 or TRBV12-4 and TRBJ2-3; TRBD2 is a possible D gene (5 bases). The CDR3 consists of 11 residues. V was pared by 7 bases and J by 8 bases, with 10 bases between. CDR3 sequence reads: CASNKRSTQYF. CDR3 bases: TGTGCCAGCAACAAGCGGTCTACGCAGTATTTT.

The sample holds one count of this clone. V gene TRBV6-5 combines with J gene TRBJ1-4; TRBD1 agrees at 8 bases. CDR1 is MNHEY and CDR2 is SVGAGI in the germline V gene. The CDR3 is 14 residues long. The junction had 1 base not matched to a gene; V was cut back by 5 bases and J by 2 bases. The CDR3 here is CASSRTGTNEKLFF. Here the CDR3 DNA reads TGTGCCAGCAGTCGGACAGGGACTAATGAAAAACTGTTTTTT.